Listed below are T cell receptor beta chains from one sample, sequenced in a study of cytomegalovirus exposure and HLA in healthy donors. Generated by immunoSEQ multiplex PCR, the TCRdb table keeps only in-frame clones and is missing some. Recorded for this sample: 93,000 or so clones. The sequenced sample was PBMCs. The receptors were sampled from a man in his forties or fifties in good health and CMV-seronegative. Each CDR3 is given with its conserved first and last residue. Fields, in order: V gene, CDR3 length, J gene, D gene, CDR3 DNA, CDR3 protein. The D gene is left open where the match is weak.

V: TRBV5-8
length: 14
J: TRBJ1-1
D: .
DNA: TGTGCCAGCAGCTTGACCAGGGCGAACACTGAAGCTTTCTTT
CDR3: CASSLTRANTEAFF

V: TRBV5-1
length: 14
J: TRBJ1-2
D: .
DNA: TGCGCCAGCAGCCCGGGGAGCGCGGAGCGTGGCTACACCTTC
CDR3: CASSPGSAERGYTF

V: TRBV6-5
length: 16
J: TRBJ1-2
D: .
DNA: TGTGCCAGCAGTTACACAGGCGGCAGGGGCGGCGGTGGCTACACCTTC
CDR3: CASSYTGGRGGGGYTF

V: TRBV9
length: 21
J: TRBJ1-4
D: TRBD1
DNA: TGTGCCAGCAGCGTCTACGTTCGGGGGGACAGGGGGCGCGGTACTAATGAAAAACTGTTTTTT
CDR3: CASSVYVRGDRGRGTNEKLFF

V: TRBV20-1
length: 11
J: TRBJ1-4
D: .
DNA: TGCAGTGCTAGTTTTCGGGGAGAACTGTTTTTT
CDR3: CSASFRGELFF

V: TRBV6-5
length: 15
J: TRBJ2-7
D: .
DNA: TGTGCCAGCAGTTACTTGGGAGCAGCCTCAGCCGAGCAGTACTTC
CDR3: CASSYLGAASAEQYF

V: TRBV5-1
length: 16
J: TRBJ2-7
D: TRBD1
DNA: TGCGCCAGCAGCTCGGGGACAGGGGGCTCATCCTACGAGCAGTACTTC
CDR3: CASSSGTGGSSYEQYF

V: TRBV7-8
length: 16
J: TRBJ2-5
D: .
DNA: TGTGCCAGCGAGCCTTCCCAGGGGATTGAATGGGAGACCCAGTACTTC
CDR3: CASEPSQGIEWETQYF

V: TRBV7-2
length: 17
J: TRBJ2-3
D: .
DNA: TGTGCCAGCAGCTTAATCGACTACCGATCTAGCACAGATACGCAGTATTTT
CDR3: CASSLIDYRSSTDTQYF

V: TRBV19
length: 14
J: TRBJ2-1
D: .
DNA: TGTGCCAGTAGTCCGGCCCAGGTGCACAATGAGCAGTTCTTC
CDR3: CASSPAQVHNEQFF

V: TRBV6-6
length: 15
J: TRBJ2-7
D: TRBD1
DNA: TGTGCCAGCAGTACACTAAGAGGACAGGGTATATCGCTGTACTTC
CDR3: CASSTLRGQGISLYF

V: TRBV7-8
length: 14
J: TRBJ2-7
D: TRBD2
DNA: TGTGCCAGCAGCGCTAGCGGGGGCTCCTACGAGCAGTACTTC
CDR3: CASSASGGSYEQYF

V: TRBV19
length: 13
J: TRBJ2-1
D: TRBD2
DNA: TGTGCCAGTACCCGGGGACTAGCGGGCGAGCAGTTCTTC
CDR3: CASTRGLAGEQFF

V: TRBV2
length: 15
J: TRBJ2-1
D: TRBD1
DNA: TGTGCCAGCAGCGTGGGACAGGGGGATTACAATGAGCAGTTCTTC
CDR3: CASSVGQGDYNEQFF

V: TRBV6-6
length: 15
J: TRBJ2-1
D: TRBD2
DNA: TGTGCCAGCAGCCCTAATGCCGGGACTAACAATGAGCAGTTCTTC
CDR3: CASSPNAGTNNEQFF

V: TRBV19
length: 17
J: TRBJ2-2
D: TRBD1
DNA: TGTGCCAGTAGTTTCCCTAGACAGGGGGCCAACACCGGGGAGCTGTTTTTT
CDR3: CASSFPRQGANTGELFF

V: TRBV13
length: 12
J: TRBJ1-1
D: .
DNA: TGTGCCAGCAGCTTAGGGCGCTTAGAAGCTTTCTTT
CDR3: CASSLGRLEAFF

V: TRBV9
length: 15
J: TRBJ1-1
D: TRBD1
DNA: TGTGCCAGCAGCTTATGGACAGGGGAAAACACTGAAGCTTTCTTT
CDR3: CASSLWTGENTEAFF

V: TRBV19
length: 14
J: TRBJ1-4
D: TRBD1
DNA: TGTGCCAGTAGCGGGACAGCAACTAATGAAAAACTGTTTTTT
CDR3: CASSGTATNEKLFF

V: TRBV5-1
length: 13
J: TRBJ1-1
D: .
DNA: TGCGCCAGCGGCGACGGAGGCAACACTGAAGCTTTCTTT
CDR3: CASGDGGNTEAFF

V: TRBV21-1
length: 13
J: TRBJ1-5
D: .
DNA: TGTGCCAGCAGCTCCAGGGGCAGACAGCCCCAGCATTTT
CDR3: CASSSRGRQPQHF

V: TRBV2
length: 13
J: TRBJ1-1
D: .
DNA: TGTGCCAGCAGCCCGACAGGGAACACTGAAGCTTTCTTT
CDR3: CASSPTGNTEAFF

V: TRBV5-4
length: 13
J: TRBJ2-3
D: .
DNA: TGTGCCAGCAGCCTGGAAGGCCGGAGGACGCAGTATTTT
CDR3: CASSLEGRRTQYF

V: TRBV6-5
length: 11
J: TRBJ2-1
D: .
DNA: TGTGCCAGCAGGGCCGGGGGTGAGCAGTTCTTC
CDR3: CASRAGGEQFF

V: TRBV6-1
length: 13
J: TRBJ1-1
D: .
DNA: TGTGCCAGCAGTCAGCAGGGGAACACTGAAGCTTTCTTT
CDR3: CASSQQGNTEAFF

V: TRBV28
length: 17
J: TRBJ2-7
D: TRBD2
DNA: TGTGCCAGCAGTTTACTATTCTCACTAGCGGGACCCTACGAGCAGTACTTC
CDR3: CASSLLFSLAGPYEQYF

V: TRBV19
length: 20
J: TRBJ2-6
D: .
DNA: TGTGCCAGTAGTATAGATTGGGGTCAGGGGCCGGTCTCTGGGGCCAACGTCCTGACTTTC
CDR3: CASSIDWGQGPVSGANVLTF

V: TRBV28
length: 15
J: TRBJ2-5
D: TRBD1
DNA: TGTGCCAGCAGTTTCGGACAGGGGGGTTTTGAGACCCAGTACTTC
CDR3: CASSFGQGGFETQYF

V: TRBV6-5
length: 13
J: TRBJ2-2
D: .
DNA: TGTGCCAGCAGTATCGGGTCGGCCGGGGAGCTGTTTTTT
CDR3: CASSIGSAGELFF

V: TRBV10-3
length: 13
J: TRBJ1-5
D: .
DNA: TGTGCCATCAAAGGACAAAGCAATCAGCCCCAGCATTTT
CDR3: CAIKGQSNQPQHF

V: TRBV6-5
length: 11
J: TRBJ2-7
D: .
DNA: TGTGCCAGCAGTAGAGGATACGAGCAGTACTTC
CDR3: CASSRGYEQYF

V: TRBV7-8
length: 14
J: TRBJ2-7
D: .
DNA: TGTGCCAGCAGCTTAGCCCGGGGTTCCTACGAGCAGTACTTC
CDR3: CASSLARGSYEQYF

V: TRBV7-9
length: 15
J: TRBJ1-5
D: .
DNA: TGTGCCAGCAGCTTGGCAGGGGCTAACAATCAGCCCCAGCATTTT
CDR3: CASSLAGANNQPQHF

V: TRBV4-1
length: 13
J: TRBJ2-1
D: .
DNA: TGCGCCAGCAGCCAAGTGGCCGGGGATGAGCAGTTCTTC
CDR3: CASSQVAGDEQFF

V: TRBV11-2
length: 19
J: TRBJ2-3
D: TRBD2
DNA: TGTGCCAGCAGCCCTGGACTAGCGGGAGGGGTTGGGTCCACAGATACGCAGTATTTT
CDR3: CASSPGLAGGVGSTDTQYF

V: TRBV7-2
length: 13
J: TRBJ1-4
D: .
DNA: TGTGCCAGCAGCACTTACGGTTCCGAAAAACTGTTTTTT
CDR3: CASSTYGSEKLFF

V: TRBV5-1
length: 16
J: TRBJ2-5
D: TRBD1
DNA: TGCGCCAGCAGAACCGGGACAGGGGGTAGCGTGGAGACCCAGTACTTC
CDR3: CASRTGTGGSVETQYF

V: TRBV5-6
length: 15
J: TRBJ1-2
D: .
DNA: TGTGCCAGCAGCTTGGAACAGGTCATGACGTATGGCTACACCTTC
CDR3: CASSLEQVMTYGYTF

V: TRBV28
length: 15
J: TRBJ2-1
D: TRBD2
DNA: TGTGCCAGCAGTTTCGGCGGGAGGGGGATGAATGAGCAGTTCTTC
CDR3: CASSFGGRGMNEQFF

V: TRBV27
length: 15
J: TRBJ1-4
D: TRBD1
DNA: TGTGCCAGCAGTTTGGTCGGACAGGGGGATGAAAAACTGTTTTTT
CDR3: CASSLVGQGDEKLFF

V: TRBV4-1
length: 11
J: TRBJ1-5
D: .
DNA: TGCGCCAGCAGCAACGGCGGACCCCAGCATTTT
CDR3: CASSNGGPQHF

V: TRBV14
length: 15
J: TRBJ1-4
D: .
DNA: TGTGCCAGCAGCCAAGAGACTGGGGGCGGTGAAAAACTGTTTTTT
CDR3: CASSQETGGGEKLFF

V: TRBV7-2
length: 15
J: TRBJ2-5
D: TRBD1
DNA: TGTGCCAGCAGCCTAGGGACAGGCCACCAAGAGACCCAGTACTTC
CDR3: CASSLGTGHQETQYF

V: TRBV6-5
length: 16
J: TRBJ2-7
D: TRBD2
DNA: TGTGCCAGCAGTTTAGGAGGGACTAGCTCCTCCTACGAGCAGTACTTC
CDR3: CASSLGGTSSSYEQYF

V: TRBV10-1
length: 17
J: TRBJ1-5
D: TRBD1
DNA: TGCGCCAGCAGAAAACAGGGGGCTAGATATAGCAATCAGCCCCAGCATTTT
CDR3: CASRKQGARYSNQPQHF

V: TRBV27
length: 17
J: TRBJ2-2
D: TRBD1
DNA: TGTGCCAGCAGTTCTATCCTAACAGGGGGCTTGCCCGGGGAGCTGTTTTTT
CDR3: CASSSILTGGLPGELFF

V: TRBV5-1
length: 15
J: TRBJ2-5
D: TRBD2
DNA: TGCGCCAGCAGCTTGGGTAGCGGGAGGGTTGAGACCCAGTACTTC
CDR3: CASSLGSGRVETQYF

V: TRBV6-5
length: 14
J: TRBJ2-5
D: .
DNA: TGTGCCAGCAACTCCCAGGGGATCCAAGAGACCCAGTACTTC
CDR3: CASNSQGIQETQYF

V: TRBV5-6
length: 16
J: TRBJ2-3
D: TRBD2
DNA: TGTGCCAGCTCTCTCGTAGCGGGAGTGGGCACAGATACGCAGTATTTT
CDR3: CASSLVAGVGTDTQYF

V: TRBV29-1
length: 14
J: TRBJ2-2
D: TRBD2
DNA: TGCAGCGTTCGGGATTCGGGGGGCACCGGGGAGCTGTTTTTT
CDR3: CSVRDSGGTGELFF

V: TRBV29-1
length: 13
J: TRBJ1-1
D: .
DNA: TGCAGCGTTGGAATTGGGCCGAACACTGAAGCTTTCTTT
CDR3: CSVGIGPNTEAFF